Listed below are T cell receptor beta chains from one sample, sequenced in a study of cytomegalovirus exposure and HLA in healthy donors. Here immunoSEQ multiplex PCR was the method, and the copy in TCRdb shows in-frame clones only, minus some. The repertoire holds roughly 130,000 clones, 80% seen once, with over 2.5% in the top ten. Sequencing was performed on PBMCs. The receptor source for this set is a male donor in good health and CMV-seronegative. The conserved cysteine and the conserved F or W are not part of the CDR3 here. Fields, in order: J gene, clone size, V gene, CDR3 protein. Not every row has a clone size; where given, it reads once, few, many or a size class.

TRBJ1-2 few TRBV29-1 SARTDNNYGYT
TRBJ1-5 NA TRBV5-8 ASSFSQPQH
TRBJ1-6 once TRBV15 ATSRDPRGNSPLH
TRBJ2-7 NA TRBV7-2 ASSRTGYEQY
TRBJ2-2 NA TRBV25-1 ASNRGSGELF
TRBJ2-7 NA TRBV4-1 ASSQPGTPGRQY
TRBJ2-2 NA TRBV7-9 ASSSPRDRSPTGELF
TRBJ1-1 NA TRBV2 APLGGENTEAF
TRBJ1-1 NA TRBV30 AWAGGYTEAF
TRBJ1-5 once TRBV30 AWSVDRDQPQH
TRBJ2-3 NA TRBV5-4 ASSLREDTQY
TRBJ1-2 NA TRBV6-6 ASSYRQGIYGYT
TRBJ1-2 NA TRBV21-1 ASSLLGGLNGYT
TRBJ1-6 NA TRBV6-5 ASSYGPGGSPLH
TRBJ2-5 once TRBV4-1 ASSQAGTGQETQY
TRBJ2-3 NA TRBV4-1 ASSQDRDSLTTDTQY
TRBJ1-3 NA TRBV6-6 ASSYGAGLSGNTIY
TRBJ1-1 NA TRBV7-2 ASSLVGELRAF
TRBJ2-2 NA TRBV6-6 ASSLGQAANTGELF
TRBJ2-3 once TRBV5-6 ASSLESREGLPDTQY
TRBJ2-1 NA TRBV19 ASGLGANNEQF
TRBJ1-1 NA TRBV19 ASSITRAAEAF
TRBJ2-4 NA TRBV6-1 ASSDLTSGVGNIQY
TRBJ2-5 NA TRBV28 AWGVPRETQY
TRBJ2-5 NA TRBV7-8 ASSATPGELGTQY
TRBJ1-3 NA TRBV30 AWSRTGGGNTIY
TRBJ1-3 NA TRBV30 AWSVLTSIISGNTIY
TRBJ2-1 few TRBV11-3 ASSPHPLSSYNEQF
TRBJ1-6 NA TRBV9 ASGRGSSYNSPLH
TRBJ1-6 NA TRBV7-9 SSSPRQGATYNSPLH
NA once TRBV4-2 ASSQARTGGGYEQY
TRBJ2-2 NA TRBV4-1 ASSQERHTGELF
TRBJ2-3 NA TRBV11-3 ASSAGKREYTDTQY
TRBJ1-1 NA TRBV4-2 ASSLQGVEAF
TRBJ2-5 NA TRBV10-2 ASSEVSGEETQY
TRBJ1-5 few TRBV4-1 ASSQQGFSNQPQH
TRBJ2-7 NA TRBV21-1 ASTTGLLWGGFYEQY
TRBJ2-7 once TRBV11-3 ASSLARGQGPYEQY
TRBJ2-3 NA TRBV5-4 ASSSGGRPDTQY
TRBJ1-3 once TRBV6-6 ASRGAASGNTIY
TRBJ1-1 NA TRBV27 ASSSTRGTEAF
TRBJ2-7 NA TRBV27 ASSAGTGGSYEQY
TRBJ2-1 NA TRBV9 ASSVAWTPEGYIGDYNEQF
TRBJ2-1 NA TRBV7-3 ASSFGGRNEQF
TRBJ1-2 NA TRBV4-2 ASSQTGTGSYGYT
TRBJ2-1 NA TRBV5-5 ASSLLGGAYNEQF
TRBJ1-1 NA TRBV19 ASSITDRIEAF
TRBJ2-3 NA TRBV9 ASSPLAGATDTQY
TRBJ1-2 NA TRBV7-8 ASSFGTGQGKTGYGYT
TRBJ2-1 once TRBV5-1 ASSPDPGGSSYNEQF
TRBJ2-3 once TRBV5-1 ASAPQSGISTDTQY
TRBJ2-1 NA TRBV6-1 ASSELAGGYEQF
TRBJ1-3 NA TRBV30 ATEGDRVGGDTIY
TRBJ1-2 few TRBV4-2 ASSVKASGGINYGYT
TRBJ1-5 NA TRBV7-9 ASSPGTAYNQPQH
TRBJ2-4 NA TRBV6-6 ASSGQESAKNSQY
TRBJ1-2 NA TRBV28 ASRVPTGAKGYT
TRBJ2-2 NA TRBV2 ASSEGGGLPGSGELF
TRBJ2-7 NA TRBV29-1 SVALTTHEQY